The rows below give T cell receptor beta chains drawn from one sample of a study of cytomegalovirus exposure and HLA in healthy donors. Sequencing used immunoSEQ multiplex PCR; TCRdb keeps in-frame clones, though not all of them. The repertoire holds around 140,000 clones, with approximately 84% as singletons. The sample taken for sequencing was PBMCs. The receptors originated from a middle-aged woman in good health and CMV-seronegative. Both conserved end residues are trimmed from each CDR3. The order of the fields is J gene, V gene, CDR3 length, clone size, CDR3 protein. A clone size is listed for some rows: how often the clone was seen (once, few, many), or a class if it is expanded.

>TRBJ1-4|TRBV6-5|13|NA
ASGPQGAANEKLF
>TRBJ2-1|TRBV7-3|12|NA
ASSLMGGYNEQF
>TRBJ1-4|TRBV18|15|NA
ASSPPNGQGEGEKLF
>TRBJ1-5|TRBV28|14|NA
ASSSKIEYSNQPQH
>TRBJ1-1|TRBV28|13|once
ASSLWRQMNTEAF
>TRBJ2-7|TRBV7-9|11|NA
ASSPGYVYEQY
>TRBJ1-1|TRBV4-3|11|NA
ASSQGARTEAF
>TRBJ2-3|TRBV11-2|16|NA
ASSLRFTGGRVTDTQY
>TRBJ1-5|TRBV19|16|NA
ASSMRVFDFEGNQPQH
>TRBJ2-2|TRBV29-1|13|once
SVVAGGKNTGELF
>TRBJ2-7|TRBV5-4|11|NA
ASSPPDTYEQY
>TRBJ2-7|TRBV23-1|13|NA
ATVLGGTVNYEQY
>TRBJ2-7|TRBV6-1|12|NA
ASRWGLDSYEQY
>TRBJ1-3|TRBV5-1|13|NA
ASSETGNSGNTIY
>TRBJ1-4|TRBV2|14|NA
ASSRGQPRFREKLF
>TRBJ2-2|TRBV19|11|NA
ASYRGHTGELF